Listed below are T cell receptor beta chains from one sample, sequenced in a study of cytomegalovirus exposure and HLA in healthy donors. Assay used: immunoSEQ multiplex PCR; TCRdb lists only in-frame clones, some missing. This sample's clone table lists about 58,000 clones. The source material was PBMCs. The receptors originated from a woman under 30 in good health and CMV-seronegative. The CDR3 runs from the conserved cysteine through the conserved F or W. A D gene is named only where the DNA matches it firmly.

j_call: TRBJ1-1
v_call: TRBV28
d_call: NA
cdr3_nt: TGTGCCAGCAGTTTGCGTCCGACGGGGACTGAAGCTTTCTTT
cdr3_aa: CASSLRPTGTEAFF

j_call: TRBJ2-7
v_call: TRBV5-1
d_call: TRBD2
cdr3_nt: TGCGCCAGCAGCCGCGGGACTAGTGGGAGCTCCTACGAGCAGTACTTC
cdr3_aa: CASSRGTSGSSYEQYF

j_call: TRBJ1-1
v_call: TRBV27
d_call: TRBD1
cdr3_nt: TGTGCCAGCAGTCTGACAGGGTTGAGCACTGAAGCTTTCTTT
cdr3_aa: CASSLTGLSTEAFF

j_call: TRBJ2-1
v_call: TRBV29-1
d_call: TRBD2
cdr3_nt: TGCAGCGCCATCCCCGGGGGGGATGAGCAGTTCTTC
cdr3_aa: CSAIPGGDEQFF

j_call: TRBJ2-5
v_call: TRBV5-1
d_call: NA
cdr3_nt: TGCGCCAGCAGCTTACTAGCCACTCAAGAGACCCAGTACTTC
cdr3_aa: CASSLLATQETQYF

j_call: TRBJ1-2
v_call: TRBV7-9
d_call: NA
cdr3_nt: TGTGCCAGCAGCTGGCCGCCCTACGAGGGACACAGAACCTATGGCTACACCTTC
cdr3_aa: CASSWPPYEGHRTYGYTF

j_call: TRBJ2-1
v_call: TRBV6-1
d_call: NA
cdr3_nt: TGTGCCAGCAGTGAAGCCATCAAGGGGCCATACAATGAGCAGTTCTTC
cdr3_aa: CASSEAIKGPYNEQFF

j_call: TRBJ1-3
v_call: TRBV27
d_call: TRBD1
cdr3_nt: TGTGCCAGCAGATCGACAGGGGTTGGAAACACCATATATTTT
cdr3_aa: CASRSTGVGNTIYF

j_call: TRBJ2-2
v_call: TRBV2
d_call: NA
cdr3_nt: TGTGCCAGCAGTGAATGGAGGGATCACACCGGGGAGCTGTTTTTT
cdr3_aa: CASSEWRDHTGELFF

j_call: TRBJ2-5
v_call: TRBV25-1
d_call: TRBD2
cdr3_nt: TGTGCCAGCAGTGAGTCGCGGGGGGGGGAGACCCAGTACTTC
cdr3_aa: CASSESRGGETQYF

j_call: TRBJ2-7
v_call: TRBV4-1
d_call: TRBD1
cdr3_nt: TGCGCCAGCAGCCAAGAGGGACAGGATTCCTACGAGCAGTACTTC
cdr3_aa: CASSQEGQDSYEQYF

j_call: TRBJ2-5
v_call: TRBV5-1
d_call: TRBD2
cdr3_nt: TGCGCCAGCAGCTTCGGACTAGCGGGAGCGCAAGAGACCCAGTACTTC
cdr3_aa: CASSFGLAGAQETQYF

j_call: TRBJ2-2
v_call: TRBV18
d_call: NA
cdr3_nt: TGTGCCAGCTCACCAAATTCCAGGGGTGGAACCGGGGAGCTGTTTTTT
cdr3_aa: CASSPNSRGGTGELFF

j_call: TRBJ1-1
v_call: TRBV5-1
d_call: NA
cdr3_nt: TGCGCCAGCAGCTTGGACAGGCTGAACACTGAAGCTTTCTTT
cdr3_aa: CASSLDRLNTEAFF

j_call: TRBJ2-3
v_call: TRBV29-1
d_call: NA
cdr3_nt: TGCAGTGTGATCGTACATAGCACAGATACGCAGTATTTT
cdr3_aa: CSVIVHSTDTQYF

j_call: TRBJ1-1
v_call: TRBV5-6
d_call: NA
cdr3_nt: TGTGCCAGCAGCTTGGAGCGGGGGTCGGGAGCTGAAGCTTTCTTT
cdr3_aa: CASSLERGSGAEAFF

j_call: TRBJ2-7
v_call: TRBV4-1
d_call: NA
cdr3_nt: TGCGCCAGCAGCCAAGCTTCTAGCGAGTTCTACGAGCAGTACTTC
cdr3_aa: CASSQASSEFYEQYF

j_call: TRBJ2-7
v_call: TRBV19
d_call: NA
cdr3_nt: TGTGCCAGTAGTTATTGGTCCAGGGGTTTCTACGAGCAGTACTTC
cdr3_aa: CASSYWSRGFYEQYF